This T cell receptor (beta chain) was recorded in a study of shared clonotypes between healthy human individuals. Sequencing used immunoSEQ multiplex PCR; TCRdb keeps in-frame clones, though not all of them. The sample holds about 580,000 clones, roughly 98% seen once. The naive CD8 subset, CD45RO-negative cells positively selected for CCR7, excluded terminally differentiated effector memory CD45RA+ cells. The germline gives CDR1 MGHRA, CDR2 YSYEKL. V was trimmed by 4 bases and J by 5 bases, leaving 18 bases between them. This CDR3 contains 16 residues. The chain has TRBV4-1 and TRBJ2-1; tentatively, D is TRBD1 or TRBD2 (5 bases each). This TCR came from a man aged 30-40 years in good health. Sequencing was carried out using naive CD8+ T cells sorted from blood. The CDR3 bases are TGCGCCAGCAGCCCACAGGAACTGACGGGAAACAATGAGCAGTTCTTC. It yields the protein CASSPQELTGNNEQFF.